Listed below are T cell receptor beta chains from one sample, sequenced in a study of OX40 agonist ivuxolimab in advanced cancers. Some clones are missing from TCRdb's copy, which holds only in-frame ones; the method was immunoSEQ multiplex PCR. There are around 72,000 clones in the sample; roughly nine tenths occur only once, and approximately 0.94% lies in the top ten. Sequenced here: CD4+ or CD8+ T cells sorted from blood, sampled in a trial of the OX40 agonist ivuxolimab. These TCRs come from an adult with an advanced solid tumor such as melanoma, head and neck, liver or kidney cancer. Each CDR3 is given with its conserved first and last residue. D genes are given only for firm matches. The listing skips clone size in some rows; elsewhere it reads once, few, many or a size class.

clone size: NA
J gene: TRBJ2-6
V gene: TRBV29-1
D gene: NA
CDR3 DNA: TGCAGCGTTGAATCAGGGATCTCTGGGGCCAACGTCCTGACTTTC
CDR3 protein: CSVESGISGANVLTF

clone size: NA
J gene: TRBJ2-5
V gene: TRBV10-2
D gene: TRBD2
CDR3 DNA: TGCGCCAGCAGTGAGTTGGGACTAGCGGGAGAGACCCAGTACTTC
CDR3 protein: CASSELGLAGETQYF

clone size: few
J gene: TRBJ1-5
V gene: TRBV10-3
D gene: NA
CDR3 DNA: TGTGCCATCAGTGTTAAATCGCGTCAGCCCCAGCATTTT
CDR3 protein: CAISVKSRQPQHF

clone size: few
J gene: TRBJ1-5
V gene: TRBV10-3
D gene: NA
CDR3 DNA: TGTGCCATCAGCGACAGGATCAATCAGCCCCAGCATTTT
CDR3 protein: CAISDRINQPQHF

clone size: NA
J gene: TRBJ1-1
V gene: TRBV18
D gene: NA
CDR3 DNA: TGTGCCAGCTCACTTGCCATATGGAATGAGGGTACTGAAGCTTTCTTT
CDR3 protein: CASSLAIWNEGTEAFF

clone size: NA
J gene: TRBJ2-5
V gene: TRBV14
D gene: TRBD1
CDR3 DNA: TGTGCCAGCAGCCAGCTGACAGGGAAGGAGACCCAGTACTTC
CDR3 protein: CASSQLTGKETQYF

clone size: once
J gene: TRBJ2-7
V gene: TRBV11-2
D gene: TRBD2
CDR3 DNA: TGTGCCAGCAGCTTAGTTAGCGGGAGTGCCTACGAGCAGTACTTC
CDR3 protein: CASSLVSGSAYEQYF

clone size: NA
J gene: TRBJ1-4
V gene: TRBV5-8
D gene: TRBD1
CDR3 DNA: TGTGCCAGCAGCTACAAAACAGGGGGTAATGAAAAACTGTTTTTT
CDR3 protein: CASSYKTGGNEKLFF

clone size: once
J gene: TRBJ2-7
V gene: TRBV6-1
D gene: NA
CDR3 DNA: TGTGCCAGCAAATCTCAGGGGTACGAGCAGTACTTC
CDR3 protein: CASKSQGYEQYF

clone size: NA
J gene: TRBJ2-2
V gene: TRBV15
D gene: NA
CDR3 DNA: TGTGCCACCAGCAGAGGGGGGTCCGGGGAGCTGTTTTTT
CDR3 protein: CATSRGGSGELFF

clone size: NA
J gene: TRBJ1-2
V gene: TRBV30
D gene: NA
CDR3 DNA: TGTGCCTGGAGTGACCCCAGGGCCGCCCTCTATGGCTACACCTTC
CDR3 protein: CAWSDPRAALYGYTF

clone size: NA
J gene: TRBJ1-2
V gene: TRBV6-4
D gene: NA
CDR3 DNA: TGTGCCAGCAGTGAGTTCGGCTACTTC
CDR3 protein: CASSEFGYF

clone size: NA
J gene: TRBJ1-3
V gene: TRBV9
D gene: NA
CDR3 DNA: TGTGCCAGCGCGGACGGCTCTGGAAACACCATATATTTT
CDR3 protein: CASADGSGNTIYF

clone size: NA
J gene: TRBJ1-2
V gene: TRBV10-3
D gene: NA
CDR3 DNA: TGTGCCATCAGTGAGTCCAGGGAAGCTGGCTACACCTTC
CDR3 protein: CAISESREAGYTF

clone size: few
J gene: TRBJ2-3
V gene: TRBV7-2
D gene: NA
CDR3 DNA: TGTGCCAGCAGTCTGGGTAGGTGGCAGTATTTT
CDR3 protein: CASSLGRWQYF

clone size: NA
J gene: TRBJ2-7
V gene: TRBV19
D gene: NA
CDR3 DNA: TGTGCCAGTAGCCCCTGGGAGAGCGGAATCTACGAGCAGTACTTC
CDR3 protein: CASSPWESGIYEQYF

clone size: few
J gene: TRBJ2-5
V gene: TRBV9
D gene: NA
CDR3 DNA: TGTGCCAGCAGCAGAGGGGACGGGACAACCCAGTACTTC
CDR3 protein: CASSRGDGTTQYF

clone size: NA
J gene: TRBJ1-5
V gene: TRBV7-8
D gene: TRBD1
CDR3 DNA: TGTGCCAGCAGCTTAACCCCGGACAGGGGGAGGTTCGGTCGTGGCCAGCCCCAGCATTTT
CDR3 protein: CASSLTPDRGRFGRGQPQHF

clone size: NA
J gene: TRBJ1-2
V gene: TRBV5-1
D gene: NA
CDR3 DNA: TGCGCCAGCAGCCCCCACGACGCGTGGAGCGGCTACACCTTC
CDR3 protein: CASSPHDAWSGYTF

clone size: NA
J gene: TRBJ1-3
V gene: TRBV18
D gene: TRBD1
CDR3 DNA: TGTGCCAGCTCACCCGGGACAGGGGAAGGAAACACCATATATTTT
CDR3 protein: CASSPGTGEGNTIYF

clone size: NA
J gene: TRBJ2-5
V gene: TRBV27
D gene: NA
CDR3 DNA: TGTGCCAGCAGTTCATTCCAGGGACTGCTCGATGGGACCCAGTACTTC
CDR3 protein: CASSSFQGLLDGTQYF

clone size: NA
J gene: TRBJ2-5
V gene: TRBV28
D gene: NA
CDR3 DNA: TGTGCCAGCAGCACGGACTCCCAAGAGACCCAGTACTTC
CDR3 protein: CASSTDSQETQYF

clone size: NA
J gene: TRBJ1-2
V gene: TRBV5-8
D gene: NA
CDR3 DNA: TGTGCCAGCAGCTTGCGGCAGGGAGGTGGCTACACCTTC
CDR3 protein: CASSLRQGGGYTF

clone size: NA
J gene: TRBJ1-4
V gene: TRBV30
D gene: NA
CDR3 DNA: TGTGCCTGGACTAAAGGGGGACCTGGGGGAAAACTGTTTTTT
CDR3 protein: CAWTKGGPGGKLFF

clone size: NA
J gene: TRBJ2-7
V gene: TRBV9
D gene: TRBD2
CDR3 DNA: TGTGCCAGCAGTGGGGGAGGGACTAGCGGGTACGAGCAGTACTTC
CDR3 protein: CASSGGGTSGYEQYF

clone size: once
J gene: TRBJ1-2
V gene: TRBV29-1
D gene: NA
CDR3 DNA: TGCAGCGTTGACGGGGGCGGCTATGGCTACACCTTC
CDR3 protein: CSVDGGGYGYTF

clone size: NA
J gene: TRBJ2-5
V gene: TRBV13
D gene: NA
CDR3 DNA: TGTGCCAGCAGCCCCCGCAGCGAACAAGAGACCCAGTACTTC
CDR3 protein: CASSPRSEQETQYF

clone size: NA
J gene: TRBJ2-5
V gene: TRBV5-1
D gene: TRBD2
CDR3 DNA: TGCGCCAGCCTCTCAACGGGAGGGCTACAAGAGACCCAGTACTTC
CDR3 protein: CASLSTGGLQETQYF

clone size: NA
J gene: TRBJ2-7
V gene: TRBV18
D gene: NA
CDR3 DNA: TGTGCCAGCTCAAACACAGATTACGAGCAGTACTTC
CDR3 protein: CASSNTDYEQYF